The clone carrying this TCR beta chain has just one count. This entry belongs to a study of OX40 agonist ivuxolimab in advanced cancers. Study-wide context: Subjects had a mean age of roughly 57 years, with a range of roughly 20 to 79; almost 85% were male.

Sequenced by immunoSEQ multiplex PCR; TCRdb stores in-frame clones only, minus some. The data show fewer than 85,000 clones, around nine tenths seen once. Looked up from germline, CDR1 is SGHVS and CDR2 is FQNEAQ. The CDR3 runs to 18 residues. V was clipped by 5 bases and J by 0 bases; unmatched bases: 14. The rearrangement uses TRBV7-8 and TRBJ1-1; 8 bases map to TRBD1. This specimen consisted of CD4+ or CD8+ T cells sorted from blood, obtained in a trial of the OX40 agonist ivuxolimab. The receptor was derived from an adult with an advanced solid tumor such as melanoma, head and neck, liver or kidney cancer. The CDR3: CASSPPRGDRFMNTEAFF. The CDR3 DNA reads as TGTGCCAGCAGCCCTCCGAGAGGGGACAGGTTCATGAACACTGAAGCTTTCTTT.